These T cell receptor beta chains were read from a single sample in a study of cytomegalovirus exposure and HLA in healthy donors. Clones were read by immunoSEQ multiplex PCR, and TCRdb kept only the in-frame ones, dropping some. The sample lists approximately 190,000 clones, about 70% occurring once. The sequenced sample consisted of PBMCs. The receptors here all came from a woman between 25 and 40 years old in good health and CMV-seronegative. Each CDR3 is given with its conserved first and last residue. D genes are given only for firm matches. Clone size, where shown, is once, few, many, or a class for clones that have expanded.

cdr3_nt: TGCGCCAGCAGCCCAATAGGTAGGGGGCAGCCCCAGCATTTT; cdr3_aa: CASSPIGRGQPQHF; d_call: NA; v_call: TRBV4-1; j_call: TRBJ1-5; clone_size: NA
cdr3_nt: TGTGCCAGTAACCTTTATTCCCAACCGGACAGGAAAAATCAGCCCCAGCATTTT; cdr3_aa: CASNLYSQPDRKNQPQHF; d_call: TRBD1; v_call: TRBV19; j_call: TRBJ1-5; clone_size: NA
cdr3_nt: TGTGCCAGCAGCGTTAGCGGGGGCCAAGAGACCCAGTACTTC; cdr3_aa: CASSVSGGQETQYF; d_call: TRBD2; v_call: TRBV9; j_call: TRBJ2-5; clone_size: few
cdr3_nt: TGTGCCAGCAGCAGGACAGTAACGCGCAACACTGAAGCTTTCTTT; cdr3_aa: CASSRTVTRNTEAFF; d_call: NA; v_call: TRBV27; j_call: TRBJ1-1; clone_size: NA
cdr3_nt: TGTGCCAGCAGCGTAGAAGGGGCCTCGACTAACTATGGCTACACCTTC; cdr3_aa: CASSVEGASTNYGYTF; d_call: NA; v_call: TRBV9; j_call: TRBJ1-2; clone_size: few
cdr3_nt: TGTGCCAGTAGTTTCAGACAGGGATTGGATGAAAAACTGTTTTTT; cdr3_aa: CASSFRQGLDEKLFF; d_call: TRBD1; v_call: TRBV19; j_call: TRBJ1-4; clone_size: NA
cdr3_nt: TGTGCCAGCAGTCCGGGGACAGGGTTGGAACAGTTCTTC; cdr3_aa: CASSPGTGLEQFF; d_call: TRBD1; v_call: TRBV6-5; j_call: TRBJ2-1; clone_size: NA
cdr3_nt: TGTGCCAGCAGCTTATTATCAGGGCGCGTGAACACTGAAGCTTTCTTT; cdr3_aa: CASSLLSGRVNTEAFF; d_call: NA; v_call: TRBV11-2; j_call: TRBJ1-1; clone_size: NA
cdr3_nt: TGTGCCACCAGCAGAGATTACCGGACAGTTAATAACTATGGCTACACCTTC; cdr3_aa: CATSRDYRTVNNYGYTF; d_call: NA; v_call: TRBV15; j_call: TRBJ1-2; clone_size: NA
cdr3_nt: TGTGCCAGCAGCTCGCAGGGTTTGTACAATGAGCAGTTCTTC; cdr3_aa: CASSSQGLYNEQFF; d_call: NA; v_call: TRBV7-3; j_call: TRBJ2-1; clone_size: NA
cdr3_nt: TGTGCCAGCAGAACAGGGTTAGACGAGCAGTACTTC; cdr3_aa: CASRTGLDEQYF; d_call: NA; v_call: TRBV6-5; j_call: TRBJ2-7; clone_size: NA
cdr3_nt: TGTGCCAGCAGTTGGACAGGAGCGAACACTGAAGCTTTCTTT; cdr3_aa: CASSWTGANTEAFF; d_call: TRBD1; v_call: TRBV28; j_call: TRBJ1-1; clone_size: NA
cdr3_nt: TGTGCCAGCAGTTACTTGGGGGCCCACACAGATACGCAGTATTTT; cdr3_aa: CASSYLGAHTDTQYF; d_call: NA; v_call: TRBV6-6; j_call: TRBJ2-3; clone_size: NA
cdr3_nt: TGTGCCAGCAGTTACTCGAGAGACGTTAGTGGGCAAGGCTACACCTTC; cdr3_aa: CASSYSRDVSGQGYTF; d_call: NA; v_call: TRBV6-5; j_call: TRBJ1-2; clone_size: NA
cdr3_nt: TGTGCCAGCAGCTTCGACGCGACTAGTAACTACGAGCAGTACTTC; cdr3_aa: CASSFDATSNYEQYF; d_call: NA; v_call: TRBV5-4; j_call: TRBJ2-7; clone_size: NA
cdr3_nt: TGTGCCAGCAGCGTGGGACAGGGCAACTACGAGCAGTACTTC; cdr3_aa: CASSVGQGNYEQYF; d_call: TRBD1; v_call: TRBV5-4; j_call: TRBJ2-7; clone_size: few
cdr3_nt: TGTGCCACCCCACAGGGGGCACACACTGAAGCTTTCTTT; cdr3_aa: CATPQGAHTEAFF; d_call: TRBD1; v_call: TRBV7-9; j_call: TRBJ1-1; clone_size: NA
cdr3_nt: TGCGCCAGCAGTGAAGAGACTAGCGGGGGGCCCTACACAGATACGCAGTATTTT; cdr3_aa: CASSEETSGGPYTDTQYF; d_call: TRBD2; v_call: TRBV10-1; j_call: TRBJ2-3; clone_size: NA
cdr3_nt: TGTGCCAGCAGCGGACTCGGGGGGAGGGATCCCTATGGCTACACCTTC; cdr3_aa: CASSGLGGRDPYGYTF; d_call: NA; v_call: TRBV7-9; j_call: TRBJ1-2; clone_size: NA
cdr3_nt: TGTGCCAGTAGCCCTAGCGGAGTCTACAATGAGCAGTTCTTC; cdr3_aa: CASSPSGVYNEQFF; d_call: TRBD2; v_call: TRBV19; j_call: TRBJ2-1; clone_size: NA
cdr3_nt: TGTGCCAGCAGTGCGGCCCCAGGGAACACCGGGGAGCTGTTTTTT; cdr3_aa: CASSAAPGNTGELFF; d_call: NA; v_call: TRBV6-1; j_call: TRBJ2-2; clone_size: few
cdr3_nt: TGTGCCAGCAGTTACGTTACAGGGGAGCAGTACTTC; cdr3_aa: CASSYVTGEQYF; d_call: NA; v_call: TRBV27; j_call: TRBJ2-7; clone_size: NA
cdr3_nt: TGTGCCAGCAGCCCCGTTAGTTCTGGAAACACCATATATTTT; cdr3_aa: CASSPVSSGNTIYF; d_call: NA; v_call: TRBV7-9; j_call: TRBJ1-3; clone_size: few
cdr3_nt: TGCGCCAGCAGCTTGATGGGGCAGAATGAAGCTTTCTTT; cdr3_aa: CASSLMGQNEAFF; d_call: NA; v_call: TRBV5-1; j_call: TRBJ1-1; clone_size: once
cdr3_nt: TGTGCCACCAGCAGAGAACGAATTCGTTCAGGCCCAGCTTTCTTT; cdr3_aa: CATSRERIRSGPAFF; d_call: NA; v_call: TRBV15; j_call: TRBJ1-1; clone_size: NA
cdr3_nt: TGCGCCAGCAGCAAGGGAGGTCCGACAGGGGGCTTCTATGGCTACACCTTC; cdr3_aa: CASSKGGPTGGFYGYTF; d_call: TRBD1; v_call: TRBV4-3; j_call: TRBJ1-2; clone_size: once
cdr3_nt: TGTGCCAGAAGCTTGGGATTTCGCTTTACGGGGACACACACAGATACGCAGTATTTT; cdr3_aa: CARSLGFRFTGTHTDTQYF; d_call: NA; v_call: TRBV5-3; j_call: TRBJ2-3; clone_size: once
cdr3_nt: TGTGCCAGCGTGGCCAACAGTCCGTATGGCTACACCTTC; cdr3_aa: CASVANSPYGYTF; d_call: NA; v_call: TRBV19; j_call: TRBJ1-2; clone_size: once
cdr3_nt: TGCGCCAGCAGCCCCCGGAGTTGGGTTTTTTCTGGCACAGATACGCAGTATTTT; cdr3_aa: CASSPRSWVFSGTDTQYF; d_call: NA; v_call: TRBV5-1; j_call: TRBJ2-3; clone_size: NA
cdr3_nt: TGCGCCAGCAGACAACCTGGGGGGGGAGATGGCTACACCTTC; cdr3_aa: CASRQPGGGDGYTF; d_call: NA; v_call: TRBV4-1; j_call: TRBJ1-2; clone_size: NA
cdr3_nt: TGTGCCAGCAGCCCGGGGGGCGCCTACGAGCAGTACTTC; cdr3_aa: CASSPGGAYEQYF; d_call: NA; v_call: TRBV7-9; j_call: TRBJ2-7; clone_size: NA
cdr3_nt: TGCGCCAGCAGCCCCAAGCTGCTAGCGGGAGTTGGCACAGATACGCAGTATTTT; cdr3_aa: CASSPKLLAGVGTDTQYF; d_call: TRBD2; v_call: TRBV5-1; j_call: TRBJ2-3; clone_size: once
cdr3_nt: TGTGCCACCTCAGGACTAGCCCTCAGGGCAGATACGCAGTATTTT; cdr3_aa: CATSGLALRADTQYF; d_call: TRBD2; v_call: TRBV7-2; j_call: TRBJ2-3; clone_size: NA
cdr3_nt: TGCGCCAGCAGCCGGGACAGGGTTTCCTACGAGCAGTACTTC; cdr3_aa: CASSRDRVSYEQYF; d_call: TRBD1; v_call: TRBV4-1; j_call: TRBJ2-7; clone_size: NA
cdr3_nt: TGTGCCAGCAGCGACCACCCGCAGGGGGCGGGAGAGACCCAGTACTTC; cdr3_aa: CASSDHPQGAGETQYF; d_call: TRBD1; v_call: TRBV9; j_call: TRBJ2-5; clone_size: NA
cdr3_nt: TGTGCCAGCAGCCCGAATACACGCTCCTATGGCTACACCTTC; cdr3_aa: CASSPNTRSYGYTF; d_call: NA; v_call: TRBV7-2; j_call: TRBJ1-2; clone_size: once